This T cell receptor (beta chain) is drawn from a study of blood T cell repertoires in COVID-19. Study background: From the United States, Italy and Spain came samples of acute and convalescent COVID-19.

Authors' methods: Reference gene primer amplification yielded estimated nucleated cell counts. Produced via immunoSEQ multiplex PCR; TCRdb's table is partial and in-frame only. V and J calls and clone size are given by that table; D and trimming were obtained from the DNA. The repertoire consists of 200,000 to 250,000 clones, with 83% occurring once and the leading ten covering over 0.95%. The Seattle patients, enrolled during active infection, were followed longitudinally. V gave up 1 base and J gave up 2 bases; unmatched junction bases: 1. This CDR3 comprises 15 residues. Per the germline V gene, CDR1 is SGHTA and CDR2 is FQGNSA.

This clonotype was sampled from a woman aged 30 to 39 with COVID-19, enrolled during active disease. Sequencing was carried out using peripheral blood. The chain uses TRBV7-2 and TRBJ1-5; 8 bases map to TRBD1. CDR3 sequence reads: CASSLGGQGNQPQHF. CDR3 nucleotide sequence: TGTGCCAGCAGCTTAGGGGGACAGGGCAATCAGCCCCAGCATTTT.